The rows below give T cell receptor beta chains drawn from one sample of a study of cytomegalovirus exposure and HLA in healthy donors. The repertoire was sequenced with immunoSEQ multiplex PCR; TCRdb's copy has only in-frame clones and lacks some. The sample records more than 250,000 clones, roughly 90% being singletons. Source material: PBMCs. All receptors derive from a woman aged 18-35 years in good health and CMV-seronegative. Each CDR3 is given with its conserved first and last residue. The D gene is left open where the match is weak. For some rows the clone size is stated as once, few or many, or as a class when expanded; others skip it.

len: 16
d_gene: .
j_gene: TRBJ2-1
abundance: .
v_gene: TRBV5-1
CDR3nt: TGCGCCAGCAGCAAGGCAGGGGGGTCGTCTTACAATGAGCAGTTCTTC
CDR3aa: CASSKAGGSSYNEQFF

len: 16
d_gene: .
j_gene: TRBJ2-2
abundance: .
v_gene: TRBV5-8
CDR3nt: TGTGCCAGCAGCTCGATCTCCGGGATTTACACCGGGGAGCTGTTTTTT
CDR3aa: CASSSISGIYTGELFF

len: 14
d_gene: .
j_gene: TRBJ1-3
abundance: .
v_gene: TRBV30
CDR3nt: TGTGCCTGGACCTTGACAGTTTCTGGAAACACCATATATTTT
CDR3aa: CAWTLTVSGNTIYF

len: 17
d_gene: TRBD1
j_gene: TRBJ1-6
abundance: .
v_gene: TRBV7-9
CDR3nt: TGTGCCAGCAGCCGGACAGGGATCAGCTCCTATAATTCACCCCTCCACTTT
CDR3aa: CASSRTGISSYNSPLHF

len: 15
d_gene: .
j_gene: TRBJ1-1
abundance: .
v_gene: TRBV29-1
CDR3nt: TGCAGCGTTGAAGATCTCGGGGTCATGAACACTGAAGCTTTCTTT
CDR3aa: CSVEDLGVMNTEAFF

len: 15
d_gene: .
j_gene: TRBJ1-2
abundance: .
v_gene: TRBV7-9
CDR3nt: TGTGCCAGCAGCGTAGCCCCTGAGTCCGGCTATGGCTACACCTTC
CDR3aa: CASSVAPESGYGYTF

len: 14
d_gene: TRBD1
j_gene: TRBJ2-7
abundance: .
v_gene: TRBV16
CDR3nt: TGTGCCAGCAGCCTGGGACAGGGGGCTTACGAGCAGTACTTC
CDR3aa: CASSLGQGAYEQYF

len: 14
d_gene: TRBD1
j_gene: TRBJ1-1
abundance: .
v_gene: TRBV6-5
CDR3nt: TGTGCCAGCGGTGGGACAGGGTTTTTGACTGAAGCTTTCTTT
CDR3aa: CASGGTGFLTEAFF

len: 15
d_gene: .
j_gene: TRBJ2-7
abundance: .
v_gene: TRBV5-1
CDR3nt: TGCGCCAGCAGCTTGCTACAGGGCGGTTCAGACGAGCAGTACTTC
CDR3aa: CASSLLQGGSDEQYF

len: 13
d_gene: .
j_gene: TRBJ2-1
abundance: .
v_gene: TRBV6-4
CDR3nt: TGTGCCAGCAGTGAGAACGGGAACAATGAGCAGTTCTTC
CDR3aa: CASSENGNNEQFF

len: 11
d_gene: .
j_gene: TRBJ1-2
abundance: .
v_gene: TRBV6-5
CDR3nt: TGTGCCAGCGGCCAATCGTCTGGCTACACCTTC
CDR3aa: CASGQSSGYTF

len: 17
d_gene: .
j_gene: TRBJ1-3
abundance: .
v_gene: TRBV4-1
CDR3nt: TGCGCCAGCAGCCAAGATAACATCTTCACCTCTGGAAACACCATATATTTT
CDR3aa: CASSQDNIFTSGNTIYF

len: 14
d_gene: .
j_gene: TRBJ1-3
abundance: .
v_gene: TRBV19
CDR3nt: TGTGCCAGCTCCCCTACGGGGTTTGGAAACACCATATATTTT
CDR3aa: CASSPTGFGNTIYF

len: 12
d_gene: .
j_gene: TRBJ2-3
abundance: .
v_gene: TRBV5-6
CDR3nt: TGTGCCAGCAGCTTCGGTGTCGATACGCAGTATTTT
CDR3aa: CASSFGVDTQYF

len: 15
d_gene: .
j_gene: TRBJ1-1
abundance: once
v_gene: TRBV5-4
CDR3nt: TGTGCCAGCAGCCGTGGGGGGGAATCGAACACTGAAGCTTTCTTT
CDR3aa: CASSRGGESNTEAFF

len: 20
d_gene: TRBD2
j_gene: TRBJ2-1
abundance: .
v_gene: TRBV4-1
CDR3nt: TGCGCCAGCAGCCAAGATAATATGGCTAGCGGGGGGTCTTCCTACAATGAGCAGTTCTTC
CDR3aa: CASSQDNMASGGSSYNEQFF

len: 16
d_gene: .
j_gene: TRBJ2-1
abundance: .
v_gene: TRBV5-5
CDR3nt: TGTGCCAGCAGCCTTTGGAAGGGGGGGCTCTACAATGAGCAGTTCTTC
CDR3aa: CASSLWKGGLYNEQFF

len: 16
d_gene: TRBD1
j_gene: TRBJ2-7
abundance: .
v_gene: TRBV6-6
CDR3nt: TGTGCCAGCAGCCCGCAATCGGACAGGGTGACCTACGAGCAGTACTTC
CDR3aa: CASSPQSDRVTYEQYF

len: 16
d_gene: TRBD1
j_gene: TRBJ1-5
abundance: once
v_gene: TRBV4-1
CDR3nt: TGCGCCAGCAGCCAAGAGGACAGGGGGAGCAATCAGCCCCAGCATTTT
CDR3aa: CASSQEDRGSNQPQHF

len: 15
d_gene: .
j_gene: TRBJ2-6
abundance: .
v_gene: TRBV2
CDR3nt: TGTGCCAGCAGTCAACGGTCCTCTGGGGCCAACGTCCTGACTTTC
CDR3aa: CASSQRSSGANVLTF

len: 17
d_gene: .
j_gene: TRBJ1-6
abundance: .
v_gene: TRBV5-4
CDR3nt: TGTGCCAGCAGCTCCGGAATACGGAAGTTCGGAGATTCACCCCTCCACTTT
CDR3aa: CASSSGIRKFGDSPLHF

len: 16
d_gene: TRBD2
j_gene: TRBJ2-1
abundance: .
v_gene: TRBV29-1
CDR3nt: TGCAGCGTTGAATTTCTAGCGGGACCAGTACAGGGTGAGCAGTTCTTC
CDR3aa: CSVEFLAGPVQGEQFF

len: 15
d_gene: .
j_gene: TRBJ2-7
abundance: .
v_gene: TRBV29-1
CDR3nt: TGCAGCGTTCGGAAGTACAGGGAGAGTTCCTACGAGCAGTACTTC
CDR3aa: CSVRKYRESSYEQYF

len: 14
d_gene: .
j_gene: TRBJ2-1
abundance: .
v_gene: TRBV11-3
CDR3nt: TGTGCCAGCAGCTTAGCGGGTGTATACAATGAGCAGTTCTTC
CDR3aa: CASSLAGVYNEQFF

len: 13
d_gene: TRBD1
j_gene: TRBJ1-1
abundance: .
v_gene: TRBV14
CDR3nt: TGTGCCAGCCCCACAGGGGTTAACACTGAAGCTTTCTTT
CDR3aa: CASPTGVNTEAFF